This T cell receptor beta chain was captured in a study of beta chain features in type 1 diabetes. Every bit of the isolated RNA underwent reverse transcription, so sequencing read expressed TCRB transcripts. Some clones are missing from TCRdb's copy, which holds only in-frame ones; the method was immunoSEQ multiplex PCR. The top ten hold approximately 0.043% of the sample, which has 640,000 or so clones, 11% to 15% seen once. Remarks on this clone: Its antigen remains unknown.

Findings and limits, study-wide: Moderate but significant shortening of TCRB CDR3s was recorded in all four CD4+ subsets from Type 1 diabetes patients. Here, the possible influence of HLA type (on TCRB rearrangement) remained unresolved. Naive, central memory and regulatory TCRB repertoires appeared more similar among patients than healthy donors.

CDR1 is SGHTA, CDR2 FQGNSA, per germline. Losses at the gene ends were 5 bases for V and 0 bases for J; bases not matched to a gene: 5. This CDR3 spans 16 amino acids. It was one heparinised blood draw, averaging approximately 100 mL, that each donor gave. The sequence was obtained from a man aged 18 to 30 with type 1 diabetes. The sequencing input was naive CD4+ T cells from blood. V usage is TRBV7-2 and J usage is TRBJ2-1; 9 bases are a match to TRBD2. CDR3 in DNA: TGTGCCAGCAGCCTTAGCGGGGGCAGCTCCTACAATGAGCAGTTCTTC. It translates to CASSLSGGSSYNEQFF.